This TCR beta chain is drawn from a study of tumor-infiltrating lymphocytes in primary liver carcinoma. Study background: Patients had primary liver carcinoma treated by surgical resection. Patients were men and women aged 30 to 69 years. Productive TCRbeta read yields ran from roughly 3.65 to 7.13 million per sample and were similar between tissues.

The trim removed 6 bases at V and 2 bases at J, leaving 14 bases unmatched. The CDR3 runs to 18 residues. Germline V gene lookup returns CDR1 LNHDA and CDR2 SQIVND (reference sequence). Comment on this clonotype: Antigen specificity is unknown.

Total RNA amounting to 500 ng was the source from which TCR beta cDNA was made with a constant-region primer. What produced the TCR beta libraries was three nested multiplex PCR rounds using slightly modified ARM-PCR. Investigators reported that the first two PCR rounds, at about 11 cycles each, used TRBV1-TRBV30 forward primers with a C-beta reverse primer. TCRdb re-called the multiplex PCR reads through MiXCR, storing one row per CDR3 protein. The sample has about 310,000 distinct CDR3 sequences; 50% to 70% are singletons. General study points: Lower overlap was observed for tumor-adjacent and tumor-blood pairs relative to tumor region pairs.

The source of the blood RNA was unsorted whole blood, and germline DNA was extracted as well. Sequencing was carried out using peripheral blood. This chain links TRBV19 with TRBJ2-1, with TRBD2 identical over 9 bases. This sequence originates from a man aged 35 to 55 with primary liver carcinoma and hepatitis B virus infection. The CDR3 sequence is CASRRISSGSVTYNEQFF. Here the CDR3 DNA reads TGTGCCAGTAGGAGAATCAGTAGCGGGAGCGTCACCTACAATGAGCAGTTCTTC.